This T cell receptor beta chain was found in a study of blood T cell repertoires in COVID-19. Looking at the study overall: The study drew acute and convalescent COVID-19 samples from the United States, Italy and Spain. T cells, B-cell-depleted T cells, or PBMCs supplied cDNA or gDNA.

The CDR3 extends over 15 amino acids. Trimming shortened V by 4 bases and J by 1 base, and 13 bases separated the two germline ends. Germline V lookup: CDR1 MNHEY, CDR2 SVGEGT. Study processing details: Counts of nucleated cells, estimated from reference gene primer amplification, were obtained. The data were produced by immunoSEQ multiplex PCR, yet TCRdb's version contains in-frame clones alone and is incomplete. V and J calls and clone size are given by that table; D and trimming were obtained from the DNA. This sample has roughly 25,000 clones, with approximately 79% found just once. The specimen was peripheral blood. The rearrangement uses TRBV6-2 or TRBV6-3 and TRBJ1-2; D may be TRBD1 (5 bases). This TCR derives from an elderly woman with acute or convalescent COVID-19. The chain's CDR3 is CASSSFVQDNYGYTF. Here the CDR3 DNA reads TGTGCCAGCAGTTCCTTCGTACAGGATAACTATGGCTACACCTTC.